Given below is one T cell receptor (beta chain) in context. In the original processing: Scientists estimated how many nucleated cells there were by amplifying reference gene primers. Libraries were prepared by immunoSEQ multiplex PCR; TCRdb keeps only in-frame clonotypes and omits some of them. V and J calls and clone size are those listed in that table; D and trimming were worked out from the DNA. The table includes tens of thousands of clones, roughly 91% detected once. This entry is derived from a study of blood T cell repertoires in COVID-19. Turning to the study itself: T cells, B-cell-depleted T cells, or PBMCs supplied cDNA or gDNA.

The CDR3 covers 14 residues. Germline CDR1 SGHTA, CDR2 FQGNSA. V lost 5 bases, J lost 3 bases, and 14 bases lay in between. This chain links TRBV7-2 with TRBJ2-7, with no clear D. The clonotype was recovered from a young man with COVID-19, enrolled during active disease. What was sequenced was peripheral blood. In nucleotides, the CDR3 is TGTGCCAGCAGCCATCACGGTAGCTTCTACGAGCAGTACTTC. Its translation: CASSHHGSFYEQYF.